One and the same sample provided the 12 T cell receptor beta chains below, sequenced in a study of blood T cell repertoires in COVID-19. Produced via immunoSEQ multiplex PCR; TCRdb's table is partial and in-frame only. Altogether about 200,000 clones are present, roughly 82% being singletons, with the ten largest covering approximately 13%. Specimen: peripheral blood. These receptors came from a human donor in a cohort sampled during active COVID-19.

The chain recombines TRBV5-1 with TRBJ2-7; 8 bases agree with TRBD2. The CDR3 consists of 15 residues. Germline-derived CDR1 and CDR2 are SGHRS and YFSETQ. J gave up 0 bases and V 6 bases, and 8 bases lay outside the gene matches. For the CDR3, the DNA is TGCGCCAGCACTTCCATAGCGGGAAGCTCCTACGAGCAGTACTTC. Translating gives CASTSIAGSSYEQYF.

The chain joins TRBV28 to TRBJ2-6, with D possibly TRBD2 on 5 matching bases. The CDR3 has 17 residues. V lost 5 bases to trimming and J lost 1 base, with 15 bases between them. From germline, CDR1 is MDHEN and CDR2 SYDVKM. CDR3 DNA sequence: TGTGCCAGCAGTATCATCGGGGTGCGATCTGGGGCCAACGTCCTGACTTTC. Protein: CASSIIGVRSGANVLTF.

The chain links TRBV7-7 to TRBJ2-7; a weak D match, TRBD2 (5 bases). Germline V lookup: CDR1 SSHAT, CDR2 FNYEAQ (reference sequence). CDR3 length equals 13 residues. Deletions cut 5 bases from V and 7 bases from J, with 15 bases between. The CDR3 region has the DNA TGTGCCAGCAGCGAGGATAGAGGGTCAGAGCAGTACTTC. As protein: CASSEDRGSEQYF.

This clone showed up just a few times. The CDR3 region has the DNA TGTGCCAGCAGCCCGGATGGGACTAGTCTTTGGGAGACCCAGTACTTC. Encoded protein: CASSPDGTSLWETQYF. The rearrangement links TRBV7-9 to TRBJ2-5; 8 nucleotides agree with TRBD2. CDR1 is SEHNR, CDR2 FQNEAQ, per germline (reference sequence). V trimming: 5 bases; J trimming: 5 bases; junction bases outside the gene matches: 13. This CDR3 contains 16 residues.

This chain uses TRBV28 with TRBJ2-1; D is unresolved. Trimming took off 3 bases at V and 1 base at J, with 4 bases between the two ends. The CDR3 totals 13 residues. The germline V gene has CDR1 MDHEN and CDR2 SYDVKM. CDR3 region: CASSFYSYNEQFF. CDR3 DNA sequence: TGTGCCAGCAGTTTCTATTCCTACAATGAGCAGTTCTTC.

This rearrangement joins TRBV10-3 to TRBJ2-7; TRBD1 might be the D (5 bases). Germline CDR1 and CDR2: ENHRY and SYGVKD. The CDR3 length is 15 residues. Trimming cost V 0 bases and J 2 bases, with 11 bases left between them. CDR3 DNA: TGTGCCATCAGTGAGTCGTCAGGGAAACCCTACGAGCAGTACTTC. Translated: CAISESSGKPYEQYF.

V is TRBV2 and J is TRBJ2-7; 11 positions match TRBD2. The CDR3 loop spans 15 amino acids. Trimming cost V 2 bases and J 7 bases; bases outside gene matches: 7. Germline CDR1 and CDR2: SNHLY and FYNNEI. The CDR3 nucleotides are TGTGCCAGCAGTGAAAGAGTGCCTAGCGGGGGGGAGCAGTACTTC. It yields the protein CASSERVPSGGEQYF.

The rearrangement uses TRBV5-6 and TRBJ1-1, with a tentative D call TRBD1 (5 bases). The V end was cut by 5 bases, the J end by 0 bases, with 14 bases between. Germline CDR1 and CDR2: SGHDT and YYEEEE. The CDR3 loop spans 15 amino acids. The DNA for the CDR3 is TGTGCCAGCAGTAATCTCGACAGAATGAACACTGAAGCTTTCTTT. Residues: CASSNLDRMNTEAFF. The whole variable domain, filled in from reference TRBV5-6 and TRBJ1-1, reads DAGVTQSPTHLIKTRGQQVTLRCSPKSGHDTVSWYQQALGQGPQFIFQYYEEEERQRGNFPDRFSGHQFPNYSSELNVNALLLGDSALYLCASSNLDRMNTEAFFGQGTRLTVV.

The J gene is TRBJ1-5, the V gene TRBV28; possible D gene TRBD1, 6 bases. The germline V gene encodes CDR1 MDHEN and CDR2 SYDVKM. The CDR3 has 14 residues. V was pared by 5 bases and J by 9 bases, with 17 bases between. In nucleotides, the CDR3 is TGTGCCAGCAGTCGCCGGACAGTAGTAACGCCCCAGCATTTT. Translated: CASSRRTVVTPQHF.

V is TRBV19 and J is TRBJ2-3, with 10 nucleotides matching TRBD2. This CDR3 region has 14 residues. The germline V gene encodes CDR1 LNHDA and CDR2 SQIVND (reference sequence). V gave up 10 bases and J gave up 4 bases; unmatched junction bases: 8. This chain's CDR3 is CATKAGGSPDTQYF. CDR3 nucleotides: TGTGCCACAAAAGCGGGAGGGAGCCCAGATACGCAGTATTTT.

The J gene is TRBJ1-4, the V gene TRBV6-1; 7 positions agree with TRBD1. Trimming took 0 bases from V and 10 from J; bases not matched to a gene: 17. Germline V CDR1 and CDR2: MNHNS, SASEGT. The CDR3 runs to 18 residues. The CDR3 DNA follows: TGTGCCAGCAGTGAAGCGAGCTTCCCGACAGGGACTCTTCGAAAACTGTTTTTT. Protein sequence: CASSEASFPTGTLRKLFF.

V usage is TRBV28 and J usage is TRBJ1-6, with D possibly being TRBD1 (6 bases). Germline V CDR1 and CDR2: MDHEN, SYDVKM. This CDR3 contains 13 residues. Trimming stripped 5 bases from V and 10 bases from J, with 12 bases between. CDR3 in DNA: TGTGCCAGCAGTCTTCGCAGGGGATCACCCCTCCACTTT. It translates to CASSLRRGSPLHF.